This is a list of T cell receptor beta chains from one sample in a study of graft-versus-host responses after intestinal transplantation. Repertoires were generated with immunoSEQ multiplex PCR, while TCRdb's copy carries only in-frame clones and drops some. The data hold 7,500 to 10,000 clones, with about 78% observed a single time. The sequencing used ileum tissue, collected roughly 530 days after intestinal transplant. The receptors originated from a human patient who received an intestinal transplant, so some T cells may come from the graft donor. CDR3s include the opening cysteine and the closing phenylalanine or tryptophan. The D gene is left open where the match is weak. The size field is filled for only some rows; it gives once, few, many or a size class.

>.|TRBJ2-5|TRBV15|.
TGTGCCACCTTATCCGCAGGGGAAGAGACCCAGTACTTC
CATLSAGEETQYF
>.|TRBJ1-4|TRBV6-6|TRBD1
TGTGCCAGCAGTTACACAGGGGGCGGGAATGAAAAACTGTTTTTT
CASSYTGGGNEKLFF
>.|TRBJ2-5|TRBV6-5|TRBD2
TGTGCCAGCAATCCCGGGACTATCAACCAAGAGACCCAGTACTTC
CASNPGTINQETQYF
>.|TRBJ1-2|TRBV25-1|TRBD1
TGTGCCAGCAGTGGGGACAGTCCTTATGGCTACACCTTC
CASSGDSPYGYTF
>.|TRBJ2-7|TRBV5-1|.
TGCGCCAGCAGCTTTTGGTCTACCTACGAGCAGTACTTC
CASSFWSTYEQYF
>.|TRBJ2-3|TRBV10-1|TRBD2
TGCGCCAGCAGTTCTAGCGGGCCCAGCACAGATACGCAGTATTTT
CASSSSGPSTDTQYF
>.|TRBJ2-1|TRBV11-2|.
TGTGCCAGCAGCTCCCCAAAAGGGAGCTCCTACAATGAGCAGTTCTTC
CASSSPKGSSYNEQFF
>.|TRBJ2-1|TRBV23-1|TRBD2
TGCGCCAGCAGTCAATCGAGCGGGACTAGCGGGAGTCCGAGCTCCTACAATGAGCAGTTCTTC
CASSQSSGTSGSPSSYNEQFF
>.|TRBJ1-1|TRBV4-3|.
TGCGCCAGCAGCCAAGAAATGACTTGGAGCACTGAAGCTTTCTTT
CASSQEMTWSTEAFF
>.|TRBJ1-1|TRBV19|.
TGTGCCAGTACTATCCAGGGAGACTCTCAAGCTTTCTTT
CASTIQGDSQAFF
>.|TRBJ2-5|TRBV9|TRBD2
TGTGCCAGCAGCGTGTCGGGACTAGCCGATCAAGAGACCCAGTACTTC
CASSVSGLADQETQYF
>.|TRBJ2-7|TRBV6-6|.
TGTGCCAGCAGTTACTCGGACAACTCCTACGAGCAGTACTTC
CASSYSDNSYEQYF
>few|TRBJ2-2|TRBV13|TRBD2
TGTGCCAGCAGCCGCCGCCCTAGCGGGGGGGCAGCCGGGGAGCTGTTTTTT
CASSRRPSGGAAGELFF